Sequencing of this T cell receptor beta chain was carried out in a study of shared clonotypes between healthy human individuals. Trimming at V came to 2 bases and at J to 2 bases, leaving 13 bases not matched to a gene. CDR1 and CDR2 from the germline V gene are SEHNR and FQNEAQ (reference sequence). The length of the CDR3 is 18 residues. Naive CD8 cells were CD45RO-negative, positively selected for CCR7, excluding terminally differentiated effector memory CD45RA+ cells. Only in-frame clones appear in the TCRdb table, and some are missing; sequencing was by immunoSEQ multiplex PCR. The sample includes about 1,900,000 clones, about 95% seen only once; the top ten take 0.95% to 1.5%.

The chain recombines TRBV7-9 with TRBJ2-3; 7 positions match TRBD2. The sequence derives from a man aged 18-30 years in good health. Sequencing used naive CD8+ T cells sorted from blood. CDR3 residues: CASSLWDRGSGATDTQYF. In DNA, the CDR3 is TGTGCCAGCAGCTTATGGGACCGGGGGAGCGGGGCCACAGATACGCAGTATTTT.